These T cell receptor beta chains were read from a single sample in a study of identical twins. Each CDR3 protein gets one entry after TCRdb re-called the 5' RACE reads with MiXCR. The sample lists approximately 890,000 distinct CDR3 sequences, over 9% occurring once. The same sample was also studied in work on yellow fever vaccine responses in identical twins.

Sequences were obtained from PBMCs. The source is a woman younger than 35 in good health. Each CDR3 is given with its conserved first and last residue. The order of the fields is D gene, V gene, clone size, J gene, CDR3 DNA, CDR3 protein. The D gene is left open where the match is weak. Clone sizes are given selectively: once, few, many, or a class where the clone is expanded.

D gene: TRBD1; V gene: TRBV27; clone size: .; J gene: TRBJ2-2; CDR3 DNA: TGTGCCAGCAGGAAAATCACTCTTACAGGGGGCCGTACGGAGAACACCGGGGAGCTGTTTTTT; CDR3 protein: CASRKITLTGGRTENTGELFF
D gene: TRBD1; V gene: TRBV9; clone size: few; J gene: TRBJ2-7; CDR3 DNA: TGTGCCAGCAGCGTAGCTACAGGGGGCGTCTACGAGCAGTACTTC; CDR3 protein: CASSVATGGVYEQYF
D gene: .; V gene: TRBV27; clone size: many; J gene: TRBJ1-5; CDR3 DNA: TGTGCCAGCAGCCCGTGGGGACGGAGCAATCAGCCCCAGCATTTT; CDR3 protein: CASSPWGRSNQPQHF
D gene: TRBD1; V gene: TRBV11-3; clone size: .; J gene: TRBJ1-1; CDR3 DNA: TGTGCCAGCAGCCCCGGGACAGGGGGATTGAACACTGAAGCTTTCTTT; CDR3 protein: CASSPGTGGLNTEAFF
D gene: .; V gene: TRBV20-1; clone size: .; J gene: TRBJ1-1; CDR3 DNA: TGCAGTGCACCTTTACAGGGAAACACTGAAGCTTTCTTT; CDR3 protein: CSAPLQGNTEAFF
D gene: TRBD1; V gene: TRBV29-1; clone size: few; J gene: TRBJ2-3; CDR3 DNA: TGCAGCGGAAAAGGAGACAGGGACAGCACAGATACGCAGTATTTT; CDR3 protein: CSGKGDRDSTDTQYF
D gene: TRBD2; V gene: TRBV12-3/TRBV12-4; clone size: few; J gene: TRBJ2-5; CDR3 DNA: TGTGCCAGCAGTTTAAGCTGGCGGGGGCAAGAGACCCAGTACTTC; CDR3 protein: CASSLSWRGQETQYF
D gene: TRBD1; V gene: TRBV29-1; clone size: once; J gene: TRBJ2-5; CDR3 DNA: TGCAGCGTTGATAGACAGGGGATTGAGACCCAGTACTTC; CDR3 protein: CSVDRQGIETQYF
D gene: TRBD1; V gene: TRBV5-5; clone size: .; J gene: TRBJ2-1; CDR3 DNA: TGTGCCAGCAGCTTGTTTTATCCGGACAGGGTATACAATGAGCAGTTCTTC; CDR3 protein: CASSLFYPDRVYNEQFF
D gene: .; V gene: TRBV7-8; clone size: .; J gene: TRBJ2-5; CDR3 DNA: TGTGCCAGCAGCTTATTGGGACAGACTAGTAAGACCCAGTACTTC; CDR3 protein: CASSLLGQTSKTQYF